The source of this T cell receptor (beta chain) is a study of blood T cell repertoires in COVID-19. Study at large: PBMCs, B-cell-depleted T cells, or T cells provided the cDNA or gDNA that made up the material.

Repertoires were generated with immunoSEQ multiplex PCR, while TCRdb's copy carries only in-frame clones and drops some. The repertoire holds hundreds of thousands of clones, with 70% to 90% as singletons. V shed 3 bases and J 8 bases; nucleotides not matched to a gene: 8. The CDR3 contains 15 residues. CDR1 is SGHNT, CDR2 YENEEA, per germline. The chain carries TRBV11-3 and TRBJ2-1; TRBD2 matches 9 bases. The receptor comes from a man aged 25-45 years who had recovered from COVID-19. The source material was PBMCs or T cells enriched from blood (not recorded which). The CDR3 region has the DNA TGTGCCAGCAGCTTTGGGCTAGCGGGGCACTATGAGCAGTTCTTC. Encoded protein: CASSFGLAGHYEQFF.